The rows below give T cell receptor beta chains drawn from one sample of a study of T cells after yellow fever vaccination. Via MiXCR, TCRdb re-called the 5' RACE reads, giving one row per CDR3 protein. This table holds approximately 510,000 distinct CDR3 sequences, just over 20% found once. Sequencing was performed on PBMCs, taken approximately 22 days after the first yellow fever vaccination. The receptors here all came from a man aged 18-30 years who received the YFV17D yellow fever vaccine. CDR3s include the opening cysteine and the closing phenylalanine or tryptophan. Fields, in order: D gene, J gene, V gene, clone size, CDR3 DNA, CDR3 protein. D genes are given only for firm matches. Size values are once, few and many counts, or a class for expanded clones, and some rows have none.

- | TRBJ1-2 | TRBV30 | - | TGTGCCTGGAGTCCGAATACAGGGCAGGGCTACACCTTC | CAWSPNTGQGYTF
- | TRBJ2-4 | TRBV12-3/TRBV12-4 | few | TGTGCCAGCAGTTGGGAACTAGCCAAAAACATTCAGTACTTC | CASSWELAKNIQYF
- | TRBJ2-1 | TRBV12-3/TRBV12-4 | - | TGTGCCAGCAGTTTGCCAGGGCTAGGGTACAGCAATGAGCAGTTCTTC | CASSLPGLGYSNEQFF
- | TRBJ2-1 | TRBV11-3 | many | TGTGCCAGCAGCCAAAAACAGGGAGACTACAATGAGCAGTTCTTC | CASSQKQGDYNEQFF
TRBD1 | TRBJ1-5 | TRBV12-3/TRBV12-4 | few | TGTGCCAGCAGTTTTGGGACAGGTTATCAGCCCCAGCATTTT | CASSFGTGYQPQHF
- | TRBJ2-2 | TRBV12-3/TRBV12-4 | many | TGTGCCAGCAGTTTTTTGGTTTACACCGGGGAGCTGTTTTTT | CASSFLVYTGELFF
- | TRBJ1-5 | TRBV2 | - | TGTGCCAGCAGTGAAGCCAAGACGGGCGATCAGCCCCAGCATTTT | CASSEAKTGDQPQHF
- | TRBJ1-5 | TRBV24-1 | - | TGTGCCACCAGTGATACAGGCGGGCGGCAGCCCCAGCATTTT | CATSDTGGRQPQHF
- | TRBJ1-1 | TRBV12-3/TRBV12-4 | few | TGTGCCAGCAGTTTACTTGGGGGAGGAGCTGAAGCTTTCTTT | CASSLLGGGAEAFF
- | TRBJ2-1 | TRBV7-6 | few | TGTGCCAGCAGCTTAGCGGGGGGGCCGATTGAGCAGTTCTTC | CASSLAGGPIEQFF
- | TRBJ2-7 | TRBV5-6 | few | TGTGCCAGCAGCCCCCTGGGACTGAGTTACGAGCAGTACTTC | CASSPLGLSYEQYF
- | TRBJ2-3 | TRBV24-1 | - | TGTGCCACCAGTGATGAGGGGTCGACAGATACGCAGTATTTT | CATSDEGSTDTQYF
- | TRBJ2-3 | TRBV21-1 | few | TGTGCCAGCCCGAGAGAACAGGGGTTTTGTACAGATACGCAGTATTTT | CASPREQGFCTDTQYF
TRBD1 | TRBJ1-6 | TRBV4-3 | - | TGCGCCAGCAGCTCGGGGGGGGACAGTTCACCCCTCCACTTT | CASSSGGDSSPLHF
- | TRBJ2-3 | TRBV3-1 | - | TGTGCCAGCAGCACACGGTTTCGAAGGGGGGATGATACGCAGTATTTT | CASSTRFRRGDDTQYF
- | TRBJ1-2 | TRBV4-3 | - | TGCGCCAGCAGCCAAGATGGGGGACGGAGCTATGGCTACACCTTC | CASSQDGGRSYGYTF
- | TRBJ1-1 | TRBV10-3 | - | TGTGCCGCTCGTTTGGACTTGAACACTGAAGCTTTCTTT | CAARLDLNTEAFF
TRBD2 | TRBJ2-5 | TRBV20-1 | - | TGCAGTGCTAGCGAACTGCGGGGGGGCGGGAAGACCCAGTACTTC | CSASELRGGGKTQYF
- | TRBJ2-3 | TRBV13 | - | TGTGCCAGCAGCTTAGGCGCGCTAGGGAAAACAGATACGCAGTATTTT | CASSLGALGKTDTQYF
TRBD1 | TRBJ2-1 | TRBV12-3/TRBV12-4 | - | TGTGCCAGCAGTCAGGGGGCTAACGTTTACAATGAGCAGTTCTTC | CASSQGANVYNEQFF
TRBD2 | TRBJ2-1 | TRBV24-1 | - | TGTGCCACCAGTGATTTTGGTGCGGGGGGGCATAATGAGCAGTTCTTC | CATSDFGAGGHNEQFF
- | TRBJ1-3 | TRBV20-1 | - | TGCAGTGCGGGAAAGGGCGCTGGAAACACCATATATTTT | CSAGKGAGNTIYF
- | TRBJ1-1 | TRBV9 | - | TGTGCCAGCAGCGTAGGGTCGGAGGAAGCTTTCTTT | CASSVGSEEAFF
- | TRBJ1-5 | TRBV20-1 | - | TGCAGTGCCAACCCGACCGGCCAGCCCCAGCATTTT | CSANPTGQPQHF
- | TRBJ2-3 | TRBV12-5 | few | TGTGCTAGTGGTTTGGCCCATGGGGGGAAAGCAGATACGCAGTATTTT | CASGLAHGGKADTQYF
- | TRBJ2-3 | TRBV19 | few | TGTGCCAGTAGTACGAGACCGCCCATCGGTACGCAGTATTTT | CASSTRPPIGTQYF
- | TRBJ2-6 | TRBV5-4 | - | TGTGCCAGCAGCTTGGGGCAGACTGGGGCCAACGTCCTGACTTTC | CASSLGQTGANVLTF
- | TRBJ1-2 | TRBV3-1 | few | TGTGCCAGCAGCCATTGGAGCGCCTCCTCTAACTATGGCTACACCTTC | CASSHWSASSNYGYTF
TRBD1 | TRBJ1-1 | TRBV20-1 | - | TGCAGTGCTATTAACAGGGGGATGAACACTGAAGCTTTCTTT | CSAINRGMNTEAFF
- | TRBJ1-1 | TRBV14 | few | TGTGCCAGCAGCCAACTTAGGAACACTGAAGCTTTCTTT | CASSQLRNTEAFF
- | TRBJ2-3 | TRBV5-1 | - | TGCGCCAGCAGCTTGAGGGTTACAGGGGATACGCAGTATTTT | CASSLRVTGDTQYF
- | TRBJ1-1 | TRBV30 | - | TGTGCCTGGAGTATGCAGACAGGCACTGAAGCTTTCTTT | CAWSMQTGTEAFF
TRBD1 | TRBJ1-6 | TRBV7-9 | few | TGTGCCAGCAGCTCCCCAGGGGGTAATTCACCCCTCCACTTT | CASSSPGGNSPLHF
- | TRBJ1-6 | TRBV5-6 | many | TGTGCCAGCAGCTGGGGAACCCCCTATAATTCACCCCTCCACTTT | CASSWGTPYNSPLHF
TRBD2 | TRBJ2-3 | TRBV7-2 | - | TGTGCCAGCAGCTTCCTGAGCGGGGGTCATGCTGGTACGCAGTATTTT | CASSFLSGGHAGTQYF
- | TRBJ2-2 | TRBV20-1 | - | TGCAGTGCCTTGGACGTGAGGGAGCTGTTTTTT | CSALDVRELFF
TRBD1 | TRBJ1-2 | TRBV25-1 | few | TGTGCCAGCAGTTGGACAGGGTCACCAGACTATGGCTACACCTTC | CASSWTGSPDYGYTF
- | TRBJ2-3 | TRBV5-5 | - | TGTGCCAGCAGCGTAACTGGGGGGGGCCGCACAGATACGCAGTATTTT | CASSVTGGGRTDTQYF
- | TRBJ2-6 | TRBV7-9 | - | TGTGCCAGCAGCTTTTTCACATCCTCTGGGGCCAACGTCCTGACTTTC | CASSFFTSSGANVLTF
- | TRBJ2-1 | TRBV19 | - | TGTGCCAGTAGTATCTCCCCTAGTAGTCCCTCCTACAATGAGCAGTTCTTC | CASSISPSSPSYNEQFF
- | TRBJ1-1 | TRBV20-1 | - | TGCAGTGCCCGAGACACTGTGATGAACACTGAAGCTTTCTTT | CSARDTVMNTEAFF
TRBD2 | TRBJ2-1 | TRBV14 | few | TGTGCCAGCAGCCGCGGGACTAGCCCCCGCTCCAATGAGCAGTTCTTC | CASSRGTSPRSNEQFF
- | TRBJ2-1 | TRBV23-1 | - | TGCGCCAGCAGTCAAAGGGGCCGGAGCTCCTACAATGAGCAGTTCTTC | CASSQRGRSSYNEQFF
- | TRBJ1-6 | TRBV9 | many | TGTGCCAGCAGCCCCGCCGGTGGAGTCCCACCCCTCCACTTT | CASSPAGGVPPLHF
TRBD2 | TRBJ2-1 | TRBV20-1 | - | TGCAGTGCTAGTCCCCTAGCGGGGGTGGTCTTCGATGAGCAGTTCTTC | CSASPLAGVVFDEQFF
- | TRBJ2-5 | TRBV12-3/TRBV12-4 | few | TGTGCCAGCAGTTCCCCCCTGGAGGAGACCCAGTACTTC | CASSSPLEETQYF
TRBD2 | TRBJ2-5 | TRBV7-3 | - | TGTGCCAGCAGCTTAATGGGTGCGGGGGGCCAAGAGACCCAGTACTTC | CASSLMGAGGQETQYF
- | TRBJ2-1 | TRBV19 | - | TGTGCCAGTAGTATAACCCAGGACATCGACAATGAGCAGTTCTTC | CASSITQDIDNEQFF
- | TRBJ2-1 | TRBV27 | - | TGTGCCAGCCTACCCCCGGGACAGACTAGCTCCTACAATGAGCAGTTCTTC | CASLPPGQTSSYNEQFF
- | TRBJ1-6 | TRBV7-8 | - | TGTGCCAGCAGCTTAGCAAGGGGATCAAATAATTCACCCCTCCACTTT | CASSLARGSNNSPLHF
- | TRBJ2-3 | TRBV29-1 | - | TGCAGCGTTGAAGATTTCGGGGATTCTAGCACAGATACGCAGTATTTT | CSVEDFGDSSTDTQYF